This record covers a single T cell receptor beta chain. The antigen it recognizes is unknown. There are no base qualities to consult, and no much larger clone falls within one base. The sample is drawn from a study of Ad26.COV2.S vaccination and SARS-CoV-2 variants (dated by TCRdb to the early 2020s). As for the study more broadly: Vaccine-arm donors were drawn from COV1001, a multicentre, randomized, double-blind, placebo-controlled phase I-IIa trial of Ad26.COV2.S in healthy adults. Ad26.COV2.S was given intramuscularly at 5x10^10 or 1x10^11 viral particles, as a single shot or as two shots 56 days apart. TCRbeta repertoire sequencing was used to assess the specificity and breadth of SARS-CoV-2-reactive T cell receptors after Ad26.COV2.S vaccination. The TCR-sequenced set comprised around 30 samples: approximately 19 Ad26.COV2.S vaccine recipients, 5 placebo recipients and 8 SARS-CoV-2 convalescent individuals. Participants in the trial were split at random into five groups of five each, receiving low-dose or high-dose Ad26.COV2.S once or twice, or else placebo on both occasions. Blinding of investigators to trial group allocation was maintained during experiments and outcome assessment. The paper as a whole reports these results and caveats: After vaccination, substantial breadth of spike-specific CD8+ and CD4+ T cell responses was reported. Non-spike TCR breadth was comparable between vaccine and placebo recipients, consistent with the vaccine containing only spike. Compared with placebo recipients, Ad26.COV2.S recipients showed higher spike-specific TCR breadth (P = 0.0014). The study was not powered to compare responses between vaccine doses or regimens. It was noted by the authors that total T cell responses may have been underestimated by the TCR breadth and depth analyses.

TCRbeta CDR3 regions were sequenced with the immunoSEQ Assay. After extraction, genomic DNA underwent amplification by bias-controlled multiplex PCR, followed by high-throughput sequencing. Turning to the authors' computational methods: To quantify the absolute abundance of every unique TCRbeta CDR3 region, sequences were collapsed and filtered. T cell fraction was estimated by normalizing TCRbeta template counts to usable DNA, with usable DNA measured through amplification of reference genes found in all nucleated cells. Repertoire TCRs were annotated as SARS-CoV-2-specific when V gene, CDR3 amino acid sequence and J gene were exactly matched to a known reactive TCR set. The reference SARS-CoV-2 TCR set came from MIRA and was filtered for enrichment in COVID-19-positive ImmuneCODE repertoires, removing public or cross-reactive TCRs. Drawing on the MIRA antigens, annotated TCRs were analysed further at the level of specific ORF or position within ORF. Breadth was defined as the number of annotated unique rearrangements divided by the total number of unique productive rearrangements, and depth was defined as the summed frequency of the annotated unique rearrangements. Group comparisons of TCR breadth used two-sided Wilcoxon rank-sum tests. Here the immuneACCESS table is served through TCRdb, limited to in-frame sequences with V and J called. Missing clones are a known gap in these copies; in checked studies unresolved V genes cover under half, and the rest lacks a known reason. That table gives V, J and clone size, and the DNA gave D and trimming. This sample gives 300,000 to 400,000 clones in total; 87% of them show up just once. Of the sample, around 3.6% is held by the ten largest clones.

Reading from cysteine to phenylalanine, the CDR3 counts 12 amino acids. Only CDR3 DNA remains: 36 bases, in frame from the first base. Ends trimmed: V by 5 bases, J by 5 bases; bases unmatched to a gene: 1. The intended sense of this specimen's treatment or condition label: roughly 18 received Ad26.COV2.S at low or high dose, single or two shots; about 5 received placebo; per-sample allocation not given. Repertoires of vaccine and placebo recipients were sequenced from samples collected on day 63 after the first injection. Between 29 July and 7 August 2020, Cohort 1b enrolled around 24 adults aged 18-55 years at one site in Boston, USA. Ad26.COV2.S consisted of a replication-incompetent adenovirus type 26 vector by which a prefusion-stabilized SARS-CoV-2 spike protein from the original Wuhan strain was expressed.

Recombination connected TRBV12-3 or TRBV12-4 to TRBJ2-5; 8 central nucleotides agree with TRBD2. This specimen consisted of peripheral blood, obtained in a trial of Ad26.COV2.S vaccine versus placebo. The receptor comes from a person between 18 and 59 years old who received the Ad26.COV2.S COVID-19 vaccine or a placebo. The CDR3 protein sequence reads: CASSPGGETQYF. The nucleotides read TGTGCCAGCAGTCCGGGGGGGGAGACCCAGTACTTC.